The 12 T cell receptor beta chains reported below all come from one sample, sequenced in a study of blood T cell repertoires in COVID-19. The assay was immunoSEQ multiplex PCR, and TCRdb's table has in-frame clones only and misses some. The profile shows about 240,000 clones, around 83% of them singletons. Sequencing was performed on peripheral blood. Source of these receptors: a man younger than 45 who had recovered from COVID-19.

The V gene is TRBV3-1 (or the pseudogene TRBV3-2), the J gene TRBJ2-5, with 10 nucleotides matching TRBD2. Germline V gene sequence: CDR1 LGHDT, CDR2 YNNKEL (reference sequence). This CDR3 comprises 16 residues. Trimming took 4 bases from V and 5 from J; bases not matched to a gene: 10. Written as DNA, the CDR3 is TGTGCCAGCAGCCTTAGCGGGGGGCCCGACATGGAGACCCAGTACTTC. Translated, it gives CASSLSGGPDMETQYF.

This clone was recorded once. The rearrangement joins TRBV10-1 to TRBJ1-1; 7 bases are a match to TRBD1. Trimming cost V 0 bases and J 3 bases; bases outside gene matches: 4. CDR1 and CDR2 (germline): WNHNN, SYGVQD (reference sequence). The CDR3 covers 15 residues. The CDR3 loop is CASSESAGGYTEAFF. The CDR3 coding sequence is TGCGCCAGCAGTGAGTCGGCAGGGGGATACACTGAAGCTTTCTTT.

The chain links TRBV24-1 to TRBJ1-2; tentative D call: TRBD1 (6 bases). With 9 bases removed from V and 2 bases from J, the gap between germline ends came to 12 bases. The CDR3 is 13 amino acids. Germline CDR1 reads KGHDR; CDR2 reads SFDVKD. CDR3 coding DNA: TGTGCCACCGGGGGGGCAGACAACTATGGCTACACCTTC. Translated: CATGGADNYGYTF.

This clone was seen only once. The chain recombines TRBV9 with TRBJ1-3; D unclear. V lost 0 bases to trimming and J lost 0 bases, with 19 bases between them. This CDR3 has 19 amino acids. The germline CDR1 and CDR2 sequences are SGDLS and YYNGEE. CDR3 bases: TGTGCCAGCAGCGTAGGAGGACTGGGCTTTTCGAGCTCTGGAAACACCATATATTTT. Protein sequence: CASSVGGLGFSSSGNTIYF.

The chain is built from TRBV19 and TRBJ1-5; 10 positions match TRBD1. The V gene end was trimmed by 5 bases and the J gene end by 6 bases; junction bases not matched to a gene: 13. The CDR3 has 17 amino acids. Germline V gives CDR1 LNHDA, CDR2 SQIVND (reference sequence). Written as DNA, the CDR3 is TGTGCCAGTAGTCCGGGACAGGGGATTAGGGTGGCTCAGCCCCAGCATTTT. Residues: CASSPGQGIRVAQPQHF.

V gene TRBV28 combines with J gene TRBJ2-3; D may be TRBD2 (5 bases). V dropped 3 bases and J dropped 2 bases, with 9 bases sitting between them. The length of the CDR3 is 14 residues. Germline V gene sequence: CDR1 MDHEN, CDR2 SYDVKM. In DNA form, the CDR3 reads TGTGCCAGCAGTTTGGAGGAGACCACAGATACGCAGTATTTT. Translation: CASSLEETTDTQYF. The complete variable domain, with remaining parts taken from reference TRBV28 and TRBJ2-3, reads DVKVTQSSRYLVKRTGEKVFLECVQDMDHENMFWYRQDPGLGLRLIYFSYDVKMKEKGDIPEGYSVSREKKERFSLILESASTNQTSMYLCASSLEETTDTQYFGPGTRLTVL.

The V and J genes are TRBV6-5 and TRBJ1-4; 9 bases are shared with TRBD1. Germline V gene data show CDR1 as MNHEY and CDR2 as SVGAGI. V lost 4 bases, J lost 8 bases, and 2 bases stayed unmatched. The CDR3 is 13 residues long. The CDR3 spells CASSSGTGEKLFF. The DNA of the CDR3 is TGTGCCAGCAGTTCCGGGACAGGGGAAAAACTGTTTTTT.

This chain links TRBV29-1 with TRBJ1-1; D is undetermined. Germline CDR1 SQVTM, CDR2 ANQGSEA. The CDR3 sequence is 12 residues long. Trimming pared 7 bases from V and 0 bases from J, leaving 9 bases between. CDR3 DNA: TGCAGCGGAACAGCCATGAACACTGAAGCTTTCTTT. This codes for CSGTAMNTEAFF. The full variable domain, completed using reference TRBV29-1 and TRBJ1-1, is SAVISQKPSRDICQRGTSLTIQCQVDSQVTMMFWYRQQPGQSLTLIATANQGSEATYESGFVIDKFPISRPNLTFSTLTVSNMSPEDSSIYLCSGTAMNTEAFFGQGTRLTVV.

This clone was seen a single time. The chain is built from TRBV20-1 and TRBJ2-1, with D perhaps matching TRBD1 (6 bases). V gave up 5 bases and J gave up 4 bases, with 6 bases separating them. This CDR3 has 11 amino acids. Germline assignment: CDR1 DFQATT and CDR2 SNEGSKA (reference sequence). CDR3 coding DNA: TGCAGTGCTGGACAGTACAATGAGCAGTTCTTC. This encodes CSAGQYNEQFF.

The chain couples TRBV21-1 to TRBJ2-1; the D segment call TRBD2 is taken from the table without a DNA check. TRBV21-1 is a recognized pseudogene. The CDR3 runs to 13 residues. CDR3 sequence: CASSRRGGDEQFF. CDR3 sequence (DNA): TGTGCCAGCAGCCGGAGGGGGGGGGATGAGCAGTTCTTC.

The chain combines TRBV6-2 or TRBV6-3 with TRBJ2-3; D is unclear. V lost 5 bases, J lost 4 bases, and 7 bases lay in between. Germline CDR1 reads MNHEY; CDR2 reads SVGEGT. CDR3 length equals 12 residues. The CDR3 loop reads CASSGQSDTQYF. CDR3 sequence (DNA): TGTGCCAGCAGTGGCCAGTCAGATACGCAGTATTTT.

The chain links TRBV19 to TRBJ2-3, with TRBD2 matching 12 bases. The CDR3 length is 17 residues. From germline, CDR1 is LNHDA and CDR2 SQIVND (reference sequence). V dropped 4 bases and J dropped 0; count of bases not matched to a gene: 5. The CDR3 loop is CASSRLAGATSTDTQYF. CDR3 coding DNA: TGTGCCAGTAGTAGACTAGCGGGGGCCACTAGCACAGATACGCAGTATTTT.